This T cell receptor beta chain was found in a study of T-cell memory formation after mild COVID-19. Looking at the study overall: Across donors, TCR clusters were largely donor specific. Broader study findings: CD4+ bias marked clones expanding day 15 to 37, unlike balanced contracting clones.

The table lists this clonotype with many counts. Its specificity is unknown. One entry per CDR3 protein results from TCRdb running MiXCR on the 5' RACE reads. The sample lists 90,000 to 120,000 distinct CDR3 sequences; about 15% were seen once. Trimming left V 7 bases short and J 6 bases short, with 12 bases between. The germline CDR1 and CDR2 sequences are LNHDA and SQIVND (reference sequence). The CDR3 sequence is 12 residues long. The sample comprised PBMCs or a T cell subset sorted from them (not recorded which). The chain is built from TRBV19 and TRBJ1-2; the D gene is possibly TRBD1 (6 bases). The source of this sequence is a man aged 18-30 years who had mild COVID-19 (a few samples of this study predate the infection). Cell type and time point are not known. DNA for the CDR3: TGTGCCAGTAAACACCCAGGGGATGGCTACACCTTC. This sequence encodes CASKHPGDGYTF.